A single sample gave rise to the 26 T cell receptor beta chains below, sequenced in a study of T cell changes during pregnancy in multiple sclerosis. Method: immunoSEQ multiplex PCR; TCRdb's copy keeps in-frame clones and lacks some. The sample consists of about 34,000 clones, around 90% of them appearing once. The sequenced sample was CD8+ T cells from peripheral blood mononuclear cells, obtained in the third trimester of pregnancy. The receptor set was obtained from a female donor with multiple sclerosis, enrolled in a pregnancy study.

The chain links TRBV6-5 to TRBJ1-5; tentative D call: TRBD1 (6 bases). CDR1 and CDR2 from the germline V gene are MNHEY and SVGAGI. The CDR3 runs 14 residues. V lost 4 bases and J lost 3, with 10 bases in between. CDR3 in amino acids: CASSSGTNNQPQHF. CDR3 DNA: TGTGCCAGCAGTTCCGGGACAAACAATCAGCCCCAGCATTTT.

The rearrangement links TRBV6-5 to TRBJ2-7; 7 positions match TRBD1. The CDR3 length is 12 residues. Unmatched junction bases numbered 2, after V lost 6 bases and J lost 3 bases. Germline-derived CDR1 and CDR2 are MNHEY and SVGAGI. CDR3 sequence (DNA): TGTGCCAGCAGGACAGGGAGCTACGAGCAGTACTTC. Protein product: CASRTGSYEQYF.

This sequence joins TRBV6-5 and TRBJ2-5; perhaps TRBD2 as D (5 bases). Germline CDR1 reads MNHEY; CDR2 reads SVGAGI. Deletions cut 8 bases from V and 6 bases from J, with 10 bases between. This CDR3 is 11 amino acids long. This chain's CDR3 is CASLDGKTQYF. The DNA of the CDR3 is TGTGCCAGCTTGGACGGGAAGACCCAGTACTTC.

The CDR3: CASSWDRDSNQPQHF. The CDR3 DNA sequence: TGTGCCAGCAGCTGGGACAGGGATAGCAATCAGCCCCAGCATTTT. The chain combines TRBV6-5 with TRBJ1-5; 9 bases agree with TRBD1. This CDR3 region has 15 residues. Germline trimming cut 6 bases from V and 0 bases from J; bases unmatched to any gene: 3. Per the germline V gene, CDR1 is MNHEY and CDR2 is SVGAGI.

The rearrangement uses TRBV4-3 and TRBJ1-5; maybe TRBD1 (5 bases). With 0 bases removed from V and 5 bases from J, the gap between germline ends came to 11 bases. The CDR3 length is 15 residues. Germline loops: CDR1 LGHNA, CDR2 YSLEER. The CDR3 DNA follows: TGCGCCAGCAGCCAAGATCCTGGGGGGGATCAGCCCCAGCATTTT. Residues: CASSQDPGGDQPQHF.

J is TRBJ1-5 and V is TRBV19, with TRBD1 as a possible D gene (6 bases). The V gene's germline CDR1 is LNHDA and CDR2 SQIVND (reference sequence). The V end lost 3 bases, the J end lost 16 bases, and 19 bases lay between the germline ends. The CDR3 runs to 13 residues. Here the CDR3 reads CASSIFPGDAEHF. In nucleotides, the CDR3 is TGTGCCAGTAGTATTTTTCCAGGGGACGCGGAACATTTT. Full variable domain (remainder filled in from reference TRBV19 and TRBJ1-5): DGGITQSPKYLFRKEGQNVTLSCEQNLNHDAMYWYRQDPGQGLRLIYYSQIVNDFQKGDIAEGYSVSREKKESFPLTVTSAQKNPTAFYLCASSIFPGDAEHFGDGTRLSIL.

The chain is built from TRBV13 and TRBJ2-5, with D perhaps TRBD1 (7 bases). CDR1 is PRHDT, CDR2 FYEKMQ, per germline (reference sequence). Trimming removed 6 bases from V and 5 bases from J, with 16 bases in between. The CDR3 contains 14 residues. CDR3 residues: CASRRRGPRETQYF. CDR3 DNA sequence: TGTGCCAGCAGGAGGAGGGGGCCGCGGGAGACCCAGTACTTC.

The genes are TRBV18 and TRBJ1-1, with 8 nucleotides matching TRBD1. V lost 6 bases and J lost 3; bases outside the gene matches: 12. The CDR3 is 16 amino acids. From germline, CDR1 is KGHSH and CDR2 LQKENI. CDR3 DNA sequence: TGTGCCAGCTCCAGGGCCGAGACAGGGGATGACACTGAAGCTTTCTTT. Translating it yields CASSRAETGDDTEAFF. The full variable domain, in which reference TRBV18 and TRBJ1-1 provide the parts outside the CDR3, is NAGVMQNPRHLVRRRGQEARLRCSPMKGHSHVYWYRQLPEEGLKFMVYLQKENIIDESGMPKERFSAEFPKEGPSILRIQQVVRGDSAAYFCASSRAETGDDTEAFFGQGTRLTVV.

This rearrangement joins TRBV12-5 to TRBJ2-1; 7 bases match TRBD2. This CDR3 contains 16 residues. V lost 8 bases and J lost 2; bases outside the gene matches: 12. Germline assignment: CDR1 LGHNT and CDR2 FRNRAP. CDR3 residues: CASSDYRDYPYNEQFF. The CDR3 nucleotides are TGTGCTAGTTCCGATTACCGGGACTACCCCTACAATGAGCAGTTCTTC.

This chain joins TRBV7-7 and TRBJ2-1; 7 nucleotides match TRBD2. Trimming removed 4 bases from V and 9 bases from J; junction bases left unmatched: 3. CDR1 and CDR2 from the germline V gene are SSHAT and FNYEAQ (reference sequence). CDR3 length equals 12 residues. CDR3 nucleotides: TGTGCCAGCAGCTCCTCTAGCGGTGAGCAGTTCTTC. This gives the protein CASSSSSGEQFF.

The chain employs TRBV18 and TRBJ2-3; D is ambiguous. The germline V and J ends were trimmed by 4 bases and 2 bases, with 7 bases remaining between them. Germline CDR1 is KGHSH and CDR2 is LQKENI. The CDR3 extends over 13 amino acids. The CDR3 coding sequence is TGTGCCAGCTCACAACCCTTCACAGATACGCAGTATTTT. This translates into CASSQPFTDTQYF.

The DNA of the CDR3 is TGTGCCAGCAGCGGGGATAGGGGGCGAAGGGAAAGGAATGAAAAACTGTTTTTT. It encodes CASSGDRGRRERNEKLFF. This chain connects TRBV13 to TRBJ1-4, with 7 bases identical to TRBD1. This CDR3 region has 18 residues. With V trimmed by 5 bases and J by 5 bases, 17 bases remained unmatched. The V gene's germline CDR1 is PRHDT and CDR2 FYEKMQ (reference sequence).

J is TRBJ2-5 and V is TRBV19; 7 bases align to TRBD2. Trimming cost V 5 bases and J 5 bases; bases outside gene matches: 8. There are 14 residues in the CDR3. CDR1 LNHDA and CDR2 SQIVND come from the germline V gene (reference sequence). The chain's CDR3 is CASSSSGGWETQYF. CDR3 in DNA: TGTGCCAGTAGTTCCTCCGGGGGGTGGGAGACCCAGTACTTC.

The chain joins TRBV19 to TRBJ2-1, with 11 bases aligning to TRBD1. Germline values: CDR1 LNHDA, CDR2 SQIVND (reference sequence). After removal of 8 bases from V and 7 bases from J, the junction contained 4 bases not matched to a gene. This CDR3 is 13 amino acids long. The CDR3 region has the DNA TGTGCCAGTCGGGGACAGGGGGGAAATGAGCAGTTCTTC. Its translation is CASRGQGGNEQFF.

The rearrangement joins TRBV4-3 to TRBJ2-7; 8 bases map to TRBD1. Germline CDR1 LGHNA, CDR2 YSLEER. This CDR3 spans 14 amino acids. Unmatched junction bases numbered 2, after V lost 4 bases and J lost 0 bases. CDR3 DNA: TGCGCCAGCAGCCCTGGACAGGGCTCCTACGAGCAGTACTTC. Encoded protein: CASSPGQGSYEQYF.

This clone has a single count. The chain has TRBV19 and TRBJ2-5; TRBD1 is a possible D gene (5 bases). V gave up 3 bases and J gave up 5 bases, with 10 bases separating them. This CDR3 region has 13 residues. Germline-derived CDR1 and CDR2 are LNHDA and SQIVND (reference sequence). DNA of the CDR3: TGTGCCAGTAGTATTGGGGCTGGGGAGACCCAGTACTTC. This gives the protein CASSIGAGETQYF.

This rearrangement joins TRBV7-6 to TRBJ2-5; 7 nucleotides match TRBD1. V was clipped by 2 bases and J by 2 bases; unmatched bases: 2. The CDR3 length is 14 residues. Germline-derived CDR1 and CDR2 are SGHVS and FNYEAQ. In DNA form, the CDR3 reads TGTGCCAGCAGCTTAACGGGACAGCAAGAGACCCAGTACTTC. As protein: CASSLTGQQETQYF. Combining the CDR3 with reference TRBV7-6 and TRBJ2-5 gives the whole variable domain GAGVSQSPRYKVTKRGQDVALRCDPISGHVSLYWYRQALGQGPEFLTYFNYEAQQDKSGLPNDRFSAERPEGSISTLTIQRTEQRDSAMYRCASSLTGQQETQYFGPGTRLLVL.

The chain combines TRBV5-4 with TRBJ2-3; D not certain. Trimming took 3 bases from V and 3 from J, leaving 5 bases between them. The CDR3 contains 12 residues. Germline lookup yields CDR1 SGHNT and CDR2 YYREEE (reference sequence). CDR3 region: CASSSRTDTQYF. CDR3 DNA sequence: TGTGCCAGCAGCTCGAGAACAGATACGCAGTATTTT.

V and J are TRBV19 and TRBJ1-1; D gene uncertain. Trimming stripped 3 bases from V and 0 bases from J, with 2 bases between. CDR1 and CDR2 from the germline V gene are LNHDA and SQIVND (reference sequence). The CDR3 loop spans 12 amino acids. CDR3 coding DNA: TGTGCCAGTAGTATCTTGAACACTGAAGCTTTCTTT. Translated: CASSILNTEAFF.

The rearrangement joins TRBV4-3 to TRBJ2-7; D may be TRBD2 (5 bases). This CDR3 has 15 amino acids. Trimming removed 1 base at V and 5 bases at J, with 15 bases between. Germline lookup yields CDR1 LGHNA and CDR2 YSLEER. Here the CDR3 reads CASSQGSSEVDEQYF. For the CDR3, the DNA is TGCGCCAGCAGCCAAGGGAGTAGCGAGGTTGACGAGCAGTACTTC.

V gene TRBV19 combines with J gene TRBJ2-1; 9 positions match TRBD2. Germline CDR1 reads LNHDA; CDR2 reads SQIVND (reference sequence). This CDR3 contains 13 residues. V gave up 6 bases and J gave up 4 bases; unmatched junction bases: 1. In DNA, the CDR3 is TGTGCCAGTAGCCTAGCGGGGTACAATGAGCAGTTCTTC. Protein: CASSLAGYNEQFF.

This clone appeared a single time. The chain recombines TRBV27 with TRBJ2-5; D is possibly TRBD2 (6 bases). The CDR3 is made up of 13 amino acids. Germline V lookup: CDR1 MNHEY, CDR2 SMNVEV (reference sequence). V was trimmed by 3 bases and J by 10 bases, leaving 15 bases between them. CDR3 DNA: TGTGCCAGCAGTTTGGGGGTGACGCGGGACCAGTACTTC. Amino acids: CASSLGVTRDQYF.

By frequency in the sample, this clone is medium-sized. The chain joins TRBV6-4 to TRBJ2-2; unclear D gene. V was trimmed by 4 bases and J by 1 base, leaving 7 bases between them. Per germline, CDR1 MRHNA and CDR2 SNTAGT. The CDR3 contains 14 residues. The CDR3 is CASSGALNTGELFF. The CDR3 nucleotides read TGTGCCAGCAGTGGGGCTTTGAACACCGGGGAGCTGTTTTTT.

The chain joins TRBV27 to TRBJ2-7; the D gene is possibly TRBD2 (6 bases). Looked up from germline, CDR1 is MNHEY and CDR2 is SMNVEV (reference sequence). V lost 10 bases and J lost 7, with 14 bases in between. The CDR3 length is 11 residues. The CDR3 is CATLLRGEQYF. CDR3 in DNA: TGTGCCACCCTTCTCCGGGGGGAGCAGTACTTC.

The rearrangement links TRBV9 to TRBJ2-1; 9 bases map to TRBD2. Trimming removed 4 bases from V and 10 bases from J; junction bases left unmatched: 9. The germline CDR1 and CDR2 sequences are SGDLS and YYNGEE. The CDR3 loop spans 14 amino acids. DNA of the CDR3: TGTGCCAGCAGCCCTTCTAGCGGGGAAGTCGAGCAGTTCTTC. Its protein is CASSPSSGEVEQFF.

By frequency in the sample, this clone is medium-sized (0.01 to 0.1%). J is TRBJ2-2 and V is TRBV4-3, with 12 bases that match TRBD2. The trim removed 0 bases at V and 6 bases at J, leaving 2 bases unmatched. CDR1 is LGHNA and CDR2 is YSLEER in the germline V gene. The length of the CDR3 is 16 residues. CDR3 sequence reads: CASSQDPSGGAGELFF. The CDR3 coding sequence is TGCGCCAGCAGCCAAGACCCTAGCGGGGGGGCCGGGGAGCTGTTTTTT.